The table lists the clone carrying this T cell receptor beta chain with many counts. Germline assignment: CDR1 DFQATT and CDR2 SNEGSKA (reference sequence). V shed 4 bases and J shed 4 bases, with 19 bases lying between them. The CDR3 sequence is 15 residues long. TCRdb re-called the RT-PCR reads with MiXCR, one entry per CDR3 protein. Of hundreds of thousands of distinct CDR3 sequences in the sample, more than 13% were seen once. Sequencing was performed on memory CD4+ T cells from blood. This chain links TRBV20-1 with TRBJ1-2; no clear D gene. The receptor was isolated from a female donor in good health, serving as a healthy control. The CDR3 sequence: CSAKAQPTTPYGYTF. CDR3 DNA: TGCAGTGCTAAAGCCCAACCCACGACGCCCTATGGCTACACCTTC.